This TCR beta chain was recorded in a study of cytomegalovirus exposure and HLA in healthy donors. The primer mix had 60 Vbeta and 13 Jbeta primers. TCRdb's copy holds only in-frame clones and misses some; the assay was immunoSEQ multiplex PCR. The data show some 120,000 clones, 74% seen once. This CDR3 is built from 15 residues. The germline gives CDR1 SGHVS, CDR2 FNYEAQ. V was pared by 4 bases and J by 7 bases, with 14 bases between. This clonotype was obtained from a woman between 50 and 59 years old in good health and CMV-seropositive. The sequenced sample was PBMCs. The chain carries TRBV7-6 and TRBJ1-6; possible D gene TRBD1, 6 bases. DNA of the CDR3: TGTGCCAGCAGCTCAACAGGGTCGGAGAATTCACCCCTCCACTTT. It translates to CASSSTGSENSPLHF.